The T cell receptor beta chain under discussion was sequenced for a study of T-cell memory formation after mild COVID-19. One entry per CDR3 protein results from TCRdb running MiXCR on the 5' RACE reads. The sample includes more than 300,000 distinct CDR3 sequences, roughly an eighth of them seen just once. The CDR3 totals 15 residues. Per the germline V gene, CDR1 is MNHNY and CDR2 is SVGAGI (reference sequence). Trimming removed 6 bases at V and 3 bases at J, with 15 bases between. This clonotype was sampled from a man aged 18-30 years who had mild COVID-19 (a few samples of this study predate the infection). Cell type and time point are not known. This chain uses TRBV6-6 with TRBJ1-3; D possibly corresponds to TRBD1 (6 bases). The sequencing input was PBMCs or a T cell subset sorted from them (not recorded which). CDR3 nucleotide sequence: TGTGCCAGCAGGCCCACAGGGTCGAATGGAAACACCATATATTTT. As protein: CASRPTGSNGNTIYF.